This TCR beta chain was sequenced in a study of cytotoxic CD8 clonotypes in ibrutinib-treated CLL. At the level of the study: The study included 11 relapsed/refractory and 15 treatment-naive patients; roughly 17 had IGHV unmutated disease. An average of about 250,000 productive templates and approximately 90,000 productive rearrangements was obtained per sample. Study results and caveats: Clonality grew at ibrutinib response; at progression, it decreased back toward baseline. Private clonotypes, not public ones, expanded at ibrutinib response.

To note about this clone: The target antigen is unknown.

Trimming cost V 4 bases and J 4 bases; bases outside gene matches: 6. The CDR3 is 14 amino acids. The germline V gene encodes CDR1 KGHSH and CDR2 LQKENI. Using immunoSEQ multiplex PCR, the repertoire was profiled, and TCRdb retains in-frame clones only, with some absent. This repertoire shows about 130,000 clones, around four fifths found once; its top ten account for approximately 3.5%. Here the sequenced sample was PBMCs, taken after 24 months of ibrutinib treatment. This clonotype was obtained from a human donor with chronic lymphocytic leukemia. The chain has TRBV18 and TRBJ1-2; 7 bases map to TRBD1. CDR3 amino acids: CASSRRQGGYGYTF. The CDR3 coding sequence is TGTGCCAGCTCACGCAGACAGGGAGGCTATGGCTACACCTTC.